Detailed here is one T cell receptor beta chain. This sample stems from a study of CD8 T cells in Susac syndrome. Germline V CDR1 and CDR2: LNHNV, YYDKDF (reference sequence). The CDR3 runs 18 residues. V was pared by 0 bases and J by 2 bases, with 7 bases of the junction left unmatched. RNA was extracted with the RNeasy kit, and a quantity of about 0.45 to 1 ug was reverse transcribed using random hexamers. MiXCR, run by TCRdb on the immunoSEQ multiplex PCR reads, gives a single entry per CDR3 protein. This sample has around 50,000 distinct CDR3 sequences; 80% to 95% occur once, and the top ten carry 0.35% to 0.5%.

The receptor was isolated from a human donor in good health. Material: CD8+ T cells from PBMCs. V is TRBV15 and J is TRBJ2-3, with 11 bases lining up with TRBD2. CDR3 DNA: TGTGCCACCAGCAGAGATGGGACTAGCGGAGGCCTCACAGATACGCAGTATTTT. Translating it yields CATSRDGTSGGLTDTQYF.